This section outlines one T cell receptor (beta chain) sequence together with its context. V was cut by 3 bases and J by 4 bases, with 10 bases left in between. Germline V gene sequence: CDR1 KGHSH, CDR2 LQKENI. This CDR3 has 14 amino acids. This entry is derived from a study of blood T cell repertoires in COVID-19. Study overall: PBMCs, B-cell-depleted T cells, or T cells provided the cDNA or gDNA that made up the material.

Sequencing was performed with immunoSEQ multiplex PCR; in TCRdb, only in-frame clones are kept and a portion is missing. The data contain about 250,000 clones, roughly 80% of them singletons. The chain recombines TRBV18 with TRBJ2-1; no clear D gene. Specimen: peripheral blood. The clonotype was recovered from a woman of 80 years or more with acute or convalescent COVID-19. The CDR3 DNA sequence: TGTGCCAGCTCACCCGCCCTAGAATACAATGAGCAGTTCTTC. It yields the protein CASSPALEYNEQFF. The full variable domain, its missing parts supplied by reference TRBV18 and TRBJ2-1, is NAGVMQNPRHLVRRRGQEARLRCSPMKGHSHVYWYRQLPEEGLKFMVYLQKENIIDESGMPKERFSAEFPKEGPSILRIQQVVRGDSAAYFCASSPALEYNEQFFGPGTRLTVL.